This T cell receptor beta chain was identified in a study of long-term antiretroviral therapy in people with HIV. Across the study: When the earliest samples were collected, ART was typically delayed until CD4 counts fell. Regarding the study as a whole: Specimen acquisition occurred between about 2004 and 2018, potentially under older ART regimens. The study found that diversity rose after ART but stayed below transplant donor controls. Whereas controls had wider CDR3 length ranges, HIV repertoires had narrower ones.

The libraries were made with immunoSEQ v3.0 at survey level. TCRdb's table, derived via immunoSEQ multiplex PCR, lists solely in-frame clones and lacks some. The sample holds 25,000 to 35,000 clones, 70% to 90% seen once. Germline V gene sequence: CDR1 WSHSY, CDR2 SAAADI. The CDR3 length is 17 residues. After removal of 2 bases from V and 5 bases from J, the junction contained 9 bases not matched to a gene. Comments on this clone: Its antigen is currently unknown.

The chain joins TRBV10-2 to TRBJ2-6; TRBD2 matches at 7 bases. The specimen was unsorted PBMCs, collected 0.8 years before starting antiretroviral therapy. The TCR comes from a man aged 18-30 years with HIV. The CDR3 bases are TGCGCCAGCAGTGAGCGTGTAAGCGGGGCTAGGGCCAACGTCCTGACTTTC. Translated: CASSERVSGARANVLTF.